This T cell receptor beta chain was sequenced for a study of CD8 T cells in ankylosing spondylitis (dated by TCRdb to about 2017). Broadly, across the study: The study set out to find disease-linked TCR variants by profiling T cell receptor beta repertoires in ankylosing spondylitis patients and healthy donors. Peripheral blood samples were taken, and synovial fluid was additionally collected from ankylosing spondylitis patients. The whole study cohort included roughly 110 healthy donors and 25 or so ankylosing spondylitis patients.

What the research found in general, with its limitations: A TCR beta motif made up of roughly eight highly homologous amino acid variants appeared to be characteristic of blood from ankylosing spondylitis patients. The disease-linked clones were reported to be significantly enriched in matched synovial fluid samples from ankylosing spondylitis patients. The disease-linked clones showed a CD8+ phenotype and occurred at relatively low frequencies in peripheral blood. Some motif variants had previously been reported in the synovial fluid and blood of reactive arthritis patients, which suggests shared mechanisms of disease initiation.

From the cysteine through the phenylalanine, the CDR3 covers 15 amino acids. Only CDR3 DNA remains: 45 bases, in frame from the first base. Per the germline V gene, SGHVS is the CDR1 and FQNEAQ is the CDR2. A distance of 10 bases separates the germline ends of V and J, which lose 0 bases and 4 bases respectively. This clonotype was seen at least ten times. What antigen it recognizes has not been identified. Base quality data are lacking; no much larger clone is found one base away. TCRdb lists the instrument as Illumina HiSeq 2500. Quantitative 5'-RACE with molecular barcodes was used to prepare TCR beta libraries. As for the original processing: To identify disease-linked TCR variants, a new computational method was used, one built on a probabilistic model of VDJ rearrangement. TCRdb reworked the public reads: Q25 trimming with fastp, MiXCR clone assembly, productive beta chains retained. Each CDR3 protein appears once, grouped with its most common genes and DNA. The V and J calls and clone size come from TCRdb's table, not from the authors' own analysis. This sample holds a few hundred thousand distinct CDR3 sequences; over 9.5% were observed only once. Jointly, the top ten make up over 20% of the sample.

Recombination joined TRBV7-8 with TRBJ2-1, with the D gene uncertain. The sequencing sample was made of blood, either unsorted or a sorted T cell fraction (not recorded which). This TCR came from a male donor with ankylosing spondylitis or in good health (not recorded which). The nucleotide sequence reads as follows: TGTGCCAGCAGCTTAGCGTTGGGCATATACAATGAGCAGTTCTTC. Its translation reads: CASSLALGIYNEQFF.